These 26 T cell receptor beta chains originate from one sample sequenced in a study of Tregs in tolerant kidney transplant recipients. These receptors lack a known antigen. The protocol was immunoSEQ multiplex PCR, while the TCRdb copy is restricted to in-frame clones and leaves out a portion. The sample lists around 5,600 clones, around 90% seen once, with around 3% in the top ten. This specimen consisted of Tregs from blood cultured with allogeneic cells, obtained before the transplant. Source of these receptors: a human patient who received a combined kidney and bone marrow transplant.

The chain combines TRBV7-9 with TRBJ2-1, with 12 bases matching TRBD2. The CDR3 consists of 18 residues. Germline CDR1 reads SEHNR; CDR2 reads FQNEAQ (reference sequence). The trim removed 3 bases at V and 5 bases at J, leaving 11 bases unmatched. The CDR3 DNA follows: TGTGCCAGCAGCTTCTTTCAGGGACTAGCGGGTCCTAACAATGAGCAGTTCTTC. Encoded protein: CASSFFQGLAGPNNEQFF.

The chain combines TRBV18 with TRBJ2-3; D possibly corresponds to TRBD1 (5 bases). V lost 3 bases and J 1 base, leaving 14 bases between the germline ends. The CDR3 runs 16 residues. CDR1 KGHSH and CDR2 LQKENI come from the germline V gene. The CDR3 bases are TGTGCCAGCTCACCTCTTTCCAGCAGGGGCACAGATACGCAGTATTTT. Encoded protein: CASSPLSSRGTDTQYF.

The V and J genes are TRBV9 and TRBJ2-3, with 11 bases matching TRBD2. Germline V gene lookup returns CDR1 SGDLS and CDR2 YYNGEE. V was clipped by 0 bases and J by 2 bases; unmatched bases: 5. The CDR3 sequence is 17 residues long. CDR3 sequence: CASSVGTSGRFTDTQYF. CDR3 nucleotides: TGTGCCAGCAGCGTAGGGACTAGCGGGCGGTTCACAGATACGCAGTATTTT.

The gene calls are TRBV19 and TRBJ2-3, with 10 nucleotides matching TRBD2. The CDR3 covers 16 residues. Trimming removed 4 bases from V and 6 bases from J; junction bases left unmatched: 10. From germline, CDR1 is LNHDA and CDR2 SQIVND (reference sequence). The CDR3 sequence is CASSNPTSGYMDTQYF. CDR3 in DNA: TGTGCCAGTAGTAACCCGACTAGCGGGTACATGGATACGCAGTATTTT.

The V call is TRBV6-5, the J call TRBJ2-7; TRBD1 might be the D (6 bases). The CDR3 totals 15 residues. Trimming took off 8 bases at V and 0 bases at J, with 17 bases between the two ends. Germline V gene lookup returns CDR1 MNHEY and CDR2 SVGAGI. CDR3 sequence reads: CASRGGHVGSYEQYF. DNA for the CDR3: TGTGCCAGCCGAGGGGGACACGTGGGCTCCTACGAGCAGTACTTC.

This rearrangement joins TRBV5-1 to TRBJ2-7; D remains unclear. The CDR3 runs to 14 residues. Between the trimmed V and J ends, which lost 2 bases and 7 bases, there was a span of 16 bases. Per the germline V gene, CDR1 is SGHRS and CDR2 is YFSETQ. The CDR3 protein is CASSFLAKGSEQYF. CDR3 bases: TGCGCCAGCAGCTTTTTAGCTAAGGGCTCTGAGCAGTACTTC.

This clone is large by share. J is TRBJ2-2 and V is TRBV28; no reliable D call. V was cut by 5 bases and J by 2 bases, with 6 bases left in between. The CDR3 is 13 amino acids. Germline V CDR1 and CDR2: MDHEN, SYDVKM. In DNA, the CDR3 is TGTGCCAGCAGTCGACCTAACACCGGGGAGCTGTTTTTT. Protein: CASSRPNTGELFF.

The chain carries TRBV9 and TRBJ1-2; TRBD1 matches 7 bases. CDR3 length: 13 residues. The germline CDR1 and CDR2 sequences are SGDLS and YYNGEE. V dropped 4 bases and J dropped 8; count of bases not matched to a gene: 8. The CDR3 sequence: CASSPGGAWGYTF. The CDR3, as DNA: TGTGCCAGCAGCCCAGGGGGGGCTTGGGGCTACACCTTC.

The count of this clone is one. The genes are TRBV28 and TRBJ1-6; TRBD1 agrees at 10 bases. CDR1 and CDR2 (germline): MDHEN, SYDVKM. The CDR3 loop spans 16 amino acids. The ends lost 6 bases at V and 10 bases at J; junction bases unmatched: 12. CDR3 loop: CASSPPGTGVGSPLHF. For the CDR3, the DNA is TGTGCCAGCAGCCCCCCGGGGACAGGGGTGGGCTCACCCCTCCACTTT.

The table lists this clone with a few counts. The chain uses TRBV6-4 and TRBJ1-1; D not certain. V lost 3 bases and J 4 bases, leaving 12 bases between the germline ends. The CDR3 has 14 residues. The germline CDR1 and CDR2 sequences are MRHNA and SNTAGT. The CDR3 loop reads CASSEDHLATEAFF. CDR3 sequence (DNA): TGTGCCAGCAGTGAAGACCACCTGGCCACTGAAGCTTTCTTT.

The chain has TRBV7-9 and TRBJ2-1; TRBD2 might be the D (5 bases). Trimming pared 3 bases from V and 5 bases from J, leaving 11 bases between. Germline V CDR1 and CDR2: SEHNR, FQNEAQ (reference sequence). CDR3 length: 14 residues. For the CDR3, the DNA is TGTGCCAGCAGCTTGGAGGCAGACCACAATGAGCAGTTCTTC. Its protein product is CASSLEADHNEQFF.

The V gene is TRBV7-6, the J gene TRBJ2-2; 13 bases are a match to TRBD2. Germline V gives CDR1 SGHVS, CDR2 FNYEAQ. The CDR3 runs 16 residues. V lost 4 bases to trimming and J lost 3 bases; unmatched junction nucleotides: 2. CDR3 in amino acids: CASSWGTSGDTGELFF. CDR3 sequence (DNA): TGTGCCAGCAGCTGGGGGACTAGCGGGGACACCGGGGAGCTGTTTTTT.

The chain couples TRBV7-2 to TRBJ1-1; D call uncertain. V was clipped by 5 bases and J by 4 bases, with 14 bases between them. Germline CDR1 is SGHTA and CDR2 is FQGNSA. The CDR3 runs 14 residues. CDR3 coding DNA: TGTGCCAGCAGCCCGGATGGGTTCGGCACTGAAGCTTTCTTT. It specifies CASSPDGFGTEAFF.

The rearrangement joins TRBV18 to TRBJ2-1; D unclear. The CDR3 spans 13 residues. Germline V gives CDR1 KGHSH, CDR2 LQKENI. With 3 bases removed from V and 3 bases from J, the gap between germline ends came to 6 bases. The CDR3 DNA follows: TGTGCCAGCTCACCTGCCGTCTACAATGAGCAGTTCTTC. Its protein product is CASSPAVYNEQFF. Complete variable domain (other parts from reference TRBV18 and TRBJ2-1): NAGVMQNPRHLVRRRGQEARLRCSPMKGHSHVYWYRQLPEEGLKFMVYLQKENIIDESGMPKERFSAEFPKEGPSILRIQQVVRGDSAAYFCASSPAVYNEQFFGPGTRLTVL.

The J gene is TRBJ1-4, the V gene TRBV20-1; D is unclear. Trimming stripped 3 bases from V and 6 bases from J, with 5 bases between. The CDR3 is 11 amino acids. Germline V gene lookup returns CDR1 DFQATT and CDR2 SNEGSKA (reference sequence). The CDR3 region is CSARVDEKLFF. The CDR3 coding sequence is TGCAGTGCTAGGGTGGATGAAAAACTGTTTTTT.

This clone occurred once. V and J are TRBV7-2 and TRBJ2-2; D uncertain. Germline CDR1 is SGHTA and CDR2 is FQGNSA. The V end was cut by 1 base, the J end by 6 bases, with 12 bases between. The CDR3 is made up of 15 amino acids. DNA of the CDR3: TGTGCCAGCAGCTTAGGTCCCTTATGGCCCGGGGAGCTGTTTTTT. Protein: CASSLGPLWPGELFF.

The J gene is TRBJ2-2, the V gene TRBV5-1; no clear D gene. Trimming cost V 2 bases and J 6 bases, with 20 bases left between them. The CDR3 length is 17 residues. CDR1 and CDR2 (germline): SGHRS, YFSETQ. DNA of the CDR3: TGCGCCAGCAGCTTCTACATCAGCCGGGTGGTGCCCGGGGAGCTGTTTTTT. Its protein is CASSFYISRVVPGELFF.

In its sample, this clone was seen once. The V and J genes are TRBV2 and TRBJ2-3; tentatively, D is TRBD2 (7 bases). Trimming took 7 bases from V and 3 from J, leaving 20 bases between them. CDR1 SNHLY and CDR2 FYNNEI come from the germline V gene. This CDR3 is 16 amino acids long. The CDR3 region is CASTKLRGPRTDTQYF. The CDR3 DNA reads as TGTGCCAGCACAAAACTGCGGGGGCCTCGGACAGATACGCAGTATTTT.

The rearrangement links TRBV6-6 to TRBJ2-7; 9 bases match TRBD1. Germline CDR1 MNHNY, CDR2 SVGAGI (reference sequence). With 8 bases clipped from V and 3 bases from J, the junction kept 8 bases outside the gene matches. CDR3 length: 14 residues. CDR3 protein: CASGGTGRNYEQYF. DNA of the CDR3: TGTGCCAGCGGAGGGACAGGGAGAAACTACGAGCAGTACTTC.

This chain connects TRBV11-1 to TRBJ1-2; no reliable D call. Looked up from germline, CDR1 is SGHAT and CDR2 is FQDESV (reference sequence). This CDR3 contains 17 residues. The V end was cut by 5 bases, the J end by 4 bases, with 23 bases between. This CDR3 reads CASSDNNEAGKTYGYTF. The CDR3 DNA is TGTGCCAGCAGCGATAATAATGAGGCTGGAAAGACCTATGGCTACACCTTC. The full variable domain, rest sourced from reference TRBV11-1 and TRBJ1-2, is EAEVAQSPRYKITEKSQAVAFWCDPISGHATLYWYRQILGQGPELLVQFQDESVVDDSQLPKDRFSAERLKGVDSTLKIQPAELGDSAMYLCASSDNNEAGKTYGYTFGSGTRLTVV.

The rearrangement links TRBV7-9 to TRBJ2-3; D perhaps matches TRBD2 (7 bases). Trimming cost V 5 bases and J 7 bases, with 19 bases left between them. Germline CDR1 and CDR2: SEHNR and FQNEAQ (reference sequence). The CDR3 has 15 residues. The CDR3 DNA reads TGTGCCAGCAGCCCTGGGGGCGGGAGTATGAATACGCAGTATTTT. Amino acids: CASSPGGGSMNTQYF.

This clone came up once. The DNA of the CDR3 is TGTGCCAGCAGCTTCTCACTAGGTCCTGGGACCCAGTACTTC. Translating it yields CASSFSLGPGTQYF. The V gene is TRBV7-9, the J gene TRBJ2-5; TRBD2 might be the D (5 bases). Germline-derived CDR1 and CDR2 are SEHNR and FQNEAQ (reference sequence). Deletions cut 3 bases from V and 7 bases from J, with 15 bases between. This CDR3 has 14 amino acids.

The rearrangement links TRBV19 to TRBJ1-2; TRBD1 agrees at 11 bases. Unmatched junction bases numbered 6, after V lost 5 bases and J lost 7 bases. The germline V gene encodes CDR1 LNHDA and CDR2 SQIVND (reference sequence). The CDR3 runs to 14 residues. The CDR3 spells CASSSRTGGGGYTF. The CDR3 DNA follows: TGTGCCAGTAGTTCTCGGACAGGGGGCGGTGGCTACACCTTC.

This clone was detected only once. The rearrangement uses TRBV6-4 and TRBJ1-6, with unresolved D. The length of the CDR3 is 20 residues. The germline V and J ends were trimmed by 1 base and 0 bases, with 19 bases remaining between them. Germline assignment: CDR1 MRHNA and CDR2 SNTAGT. The CDR3: CASSDLSPDLSSSYNSPLHF. In nucleotides, the CDR3 is TGTGCCAGCAGTGACTTGAGCCCAGACCTTTCCAGCTCCTATAATTCACCCCTCCACTTT.

The V call is TRBV7-9, the J call TRBJ1-1; no clear D. Trimming removed 2 bases from V and 3 bases from J, with 10 bases in between. From germline, CDR1 is SEHNR and CDR2 FQNEAQ (reference sequence). The CDR3 runs 14 residues. Written as DNA, the CDR3 is TGTGCCAGCAGCTTAATGGGAGCGGACACTGAAGCTTTCTTT. Translating gives CASSLMGADTEAFF. Full variable domain (rest looked up from reference TRBV7-9 and TRBJ1-1): DTGVSQNPRHKITKRGQNVTFRCDPISEHNRLYWYRQTLGQGPEFLTYFQNEAQLEKSRLLSDRFSAERPKGSFSTLEIQRTEQGDSAMYLCASSLMGADTEAFFGQGTRLTVV.

The V and J genes are TRBV6-1 and TRBJ2-7; 11 bases match TRBD1. Germline values: CDR1 MNHNS, CDR2 SASEGT. Trimming removed 6 bases from V and 7 bases from J; junction bases left unmatched: 8. The CDR3 runs 14 residues. As DNA, the CDR3 is TGTGCCAGCAGATCGGACAGGGGGCGAGGGGAGCAGTACTTC. This gives the protein CASRSDRGRGEQYF.